One and the same sample provided the 18 T cell receptor beta chains below, sequenced in a study of T cells after yellow fever vaccination. Using its own MiXCR run on the 5' RACE reads, TCRdb lists one record per CDR3 protein. The sample has some 350,000 distinct CDR3 sequences, 3.5% to 4.5% seen once; the top ten hold around 24%. Here the sequenced sample was PBMCs, taken 5 days after the yellow fever booster vaccination. The receptors were sampled from a man younger than 30 who received the YFV17D yellow fever vaccine.

This chain joins TRBV18 and TRBJ1-6; 9 bases are shared with TRBD1. The V gene end was trimmed by 2 bases and the J gene end by 4 bases; junction bases not matched to a gene: 3. This CDR3 has 16 residues. Germline lookup yields CDR1 KGHSH and CDR2 LQKENI. CDR3 loop: CASSPVGTGYNSPLHF. DNA for the CDR3: TGTGCCAGCTCACCAGTAGGGACAGGGTATAATTCACCCCTCCACTTT.

This clonotype was seen a handful of times. V usage is TRBV5-1 and J usage is TRBJ2-1, with TRBD1 identical over 10 bases. The CDR3 extends over 15 amino acids. Per germline, CDR1 SGHRS and CDR2 YFSETQ. Germline trimming cut 7 bases from V and 7 bases from J; bases unmatched to any gene: 11. The CDR3 DNA reads as TGCGCCAGCTATCTCTGGGGACAGGGGTCTAATGAGCAGTTCTTC. This sequence encodes CASYLWGQGSNEQFF.

This sequence joins TRBV3-1 and TRBJ1-5; D perhaps matches TRBD1 (6 bases). The CDR3 runs 16 residues. Germline V CDR1 and CDR2: LGHDT, YNNKEL (reference sequence). Trimming took 6 bases from V and 9 from J, leaving 24 bases between them. The CDR3 DNA reads as TGTGCCAGCAGTCTCGGACAGATCGGGGCAGGTGTGCCCCAGCATTTT. As protein: CASSLGQIGAGVPQHF. The full variable domain, its missing parts supplied by reference TRBV3-1 and TRBJ1-5, is DTAVSQTPKYLVTQMGNDKSIKCEQNLGHDTMYWYKQDSKKFLKIMFSYNNKELIINETVPNRFSPKSPDKAHLNLHINSLELGDSAVYFCASSLGQIGAGVPQHFGDGTRLSIL.

This clonotype was counted at least ten times. Here the CDR3 reads CASSPFPGSPLHF. CDR3 coding DNA: TGTGCCAGCAGCCCTTTTCCAGGTTCACCCCTCCACTTT. The rearrangement joins TRBV11-2 to TRBJ1-6; D is undetermined. CDR1 is SGHAT and CDR2 is FQNNGV in the germline V gene. V gave up 5 bases and J gave up 9 bases, with 11 bases separating them. CDR3 size: 13 residues.

This CDR3 is CASRRTTVNTEAFF. For the CDR3, the DNA is TGTGCCAGCAGACGGACGACAGTGAACACTGAAGCTTTCTTT. V and J are TRBV6-5 and TRBJ1-1; D might be TRBD1 (5 bases). There are 14 residues in the CDR3. Germline CDR1 is MNHEY and CDR2 is SVGAGI. V shed 6 bases and J shed 0 bases, with 11 bases lying between them.

The chain uses TRBV30 and TRBJ1-1; D may be TRBD1 (6 bases). The CDR3 runs 19 residues. Between the trimmed V and J ends, which lost 3 bases and 3 bases, there was a span of 29 bases. Germline V gives CDR1 GTSNPN, CDR2 SVGIG (reference sequence). CDR3 DNA sequence: TGTGCCTGGAGGCCCCAGGGCTTATATCAGGGGCGACGTGACACTGAAGCTTTCTTT. Its protein product is CAWRPQGLYQGRRDTEAFF.

This clonotype came up many times. This chain's CDR3 is CASSLYRDDTQYF. The CDR3, as DNA: TGTGCCAGCAGCTTATATCGAGACGATACGCAGTATTTT. The chain joins TRBV7-3 to TRBJ2-3; D is uncertain. Germline V gene sequence: CDR1 SGHTA, CDR2 FQGTGA. Deletions cut 2 bases from V and 6 bases from J, with 9 bases between. This CDR3 has 13 amino acids.

This clonotype was counted only a few times. The V and J genes are TRBV28 and TRBJ1-5; D unresolved. Germline CDR1 reads MDHEN; CDR2 reads SYDVKM. Trimming took 6 bases from V and 3 from J, leaving 9 bases between them. This CDR3 is built from 13 residues. The CDR3 sequence: CASRDDNNQPQHF. CDR3 DNA sequence: TGTGCCAGCAGGGACGATAACAATCAGCCCCAGCATTTT. The full variable domain, its missing parts supplied by reference TRBV28 and TRBJ1-5, is DVKVTQSSRYLVKRTGEKVFLECVQDMDHENMFWYRQDPGLGLRLIYFSYDVKMKEKGDIPEGYSVSREKKERFSLILESASTNQTSMYLCASRDDNNQPQHFGDGTRLSIL.

The chain recombines TRBV6-2 or TRBV6-3 with TRBJ2-3; no clear D gene. V was clipped by 8 bases and J by 2 bases, with 8 bases between them. This CDR3 has 12 residues. Germline CDR1 and CDR2: MNHEY and SVGEGT. The CDR3 DNA reads TGTGCCAGCGGCGGATTCACAGATACGCAGTATTTT. This translates into CASGGFTDTQYF.

This clonotype was seen many times. V is TRBV7-9 and J is TRBJ2-2; a possible D gene is TRBD1 (5 bases). Per germline, CDR1 SEHNR and CDR2 FQNEAQ (reference sequence). The length of the CDR3 is 14 residues. Between the trimmed V and J ends, which lost 2 bases and 1 base, there was a span of 5 bases. This CDR3 is CASSLRGNTGELFF. The CDR3 region has the DNA TGTGCCAGCAGCTTAAGGGGGAACACCGGGGAGCTGTTTTTT.

The chain couples TRBV9 to TRBJ2-1, with TRBD2 matching 7 bases. The CDR3 contains 15 residues. Germline trimming cut 0 bases from V and 2 bases from J; bases unmatched to any gene: 2. CDR1 is SGDLS, CDR2 YYNGEE, per germline. The CDR3 here is CASSVGGGTYNEQFF. The CDR3 coding sequence is TGTGCCAGCAGCGTAGGCGGGGGTACCTACAATGAGCAGTTCTTC.

This clonotype was picked up many times. This rearrangement joins TRBV3-1 to TRBJ2-5; tentatively, D is TRBD2 (5 bases). Germline loops: CDR1 LGHDT, CDR2 YNNKEL (reference sequence). With 0 bases removed from V and 3 bases from J, the gap between germline ends came to 14 bases. CDR3 length: 16 residues. The CDR3 loop is CASSQDPRVREETQYF. CDR3 in DNA: TGTGCCAGCAGCCAAGATCCTCGGGTGCGGGAAGAGACCCAGTACTTC.

The gene calls are TRBV6-5 and TRBJ1-2; 9 nucleotides agree with TRBD1. V dropped 0 bases and J dropped 7; count of bases not matched to a gene: 0. CDR1 and CDR2 (germline): MNHEY, SVGAGI. The CDR3 is 13 amino acids. This chain's CDR3 is CASSYSGQGGYTF. Written as DNA, the CDR3 is TGTGCCAGCAGTTACTCGGGACAGGGTGGCTACACCTTC.

CDR3 sequence: CASSAYSHSGNTIYF. CDR3 nucleotide sequence: TGCGCCAGCAGCGCATACTCCCACTCTGGAAACACCATATATTTT. The chain is built from TRBV5-1 and TRBJ1-3; no clear D. The length of the CDR3 is 15 residues. The V and J ends lost 4 bases and 0 bases respectively, with 11 bases between them. Germline values: CDR1 SGHRS, CDR2 YFSETQ.

This clonotype has at least ten counts. The chain links TRBV19 to TRBJ2-7; D may be TRBD1 (9 bases). The CDR3 is 20 amino acids. CDR1 is LNHDA and CDR2 is SQIVND in the germline V gene (reference sequence). V lost 5 bases to trimming and J lost 0 bases, with 29 bases between them. CDR3 nucleotides: TGTGCCAGTAGTGGGATCGACAGGGGGTTTACTAGCGGCCTCTCCTACGAGCAGTACTTC. Translated: CASSGIDRGFTSGLSYEQYF.

This clonotype was counted ten times or more. The V call is TRBV7-6, the J call TRBJ1-1; D remains ambiguous. Germline V gene lookup returns CDR1 SGHVS and CDR2 FNYEAQ. This CDR3 is 13 amino acids long. Trimming shortened V by 0 bases and J by 8 bases, and 10 bases separated the two germline ends. Here the CDR3 reads CASSLALTGEAFF. The CDR3 nucleotides read TGTGCCAGCAGCTTAGCGTTGACGGGGGAAGCTTTCTTT. The full variable domain, with the rest looked up from reference TRBV7-6 and TRBJ1-1, is GAGVSQSPRYKVTKRGQDVALRCDPISGHVSLYWYRQALGQGPEFLTYFNYEAQQDKSGLPNDRFSAERPEGSISTLTIQRTEQRDSAMYRCASSLALTGEAFFGQGTRLTVV.

The CDR3 region is CATLVEGRSPLHF. In DNA form, the CDR3 reads TGTGCCACTCTGGTGGAGGGGCGGTCACCCCTCCACTTT. V gene TRBV21-1 combines with J gene TRBJ1-6; the DNA was not compared with TRBD1, the D call given in the table. TRBV21-1 is a listed pseudogene. The CDR3 is 13 amino acids.

J is TRBJ1-6 and V is TRBV10-3; D gene unclear. The CDR3 has 14 amino acids. Germline V gene sequence: CDR1 ENHRY, CDR2 SYGVKD. V lost 7 bases to trimming and J lost 6 bases, with 13 bases between them. This chain's CDR3 is CAITSGVRNSPLHF. The CDR3 DNA reads as TGTGCCATCACCTCGGGCGTGCGTAATTCACCCCTCCACTTT.